Detailed here is one T cell receptor beta chain. The data belong to a study of blood T cell repertoires in COVID-19. The participants were between roughly 18 and 89 years old and came from 24 US areas. CDR1 is LNHDA and CDR2 is SQIVND in the germline V gene (reference sequence). The CDR3 contains 15 residues. V lost 4 bases and J lost 5; bases outside the gene matches: 4. Generated by immunoSEQ multiplex PCR, the TCRdb table keeps only in-frame clones and is missing some. The sample consists of 300,000 to 350,000 clones, almost 90% of them appearing once. The TCR originated in a woman aged 30 to 39 who had been exposed to COVID-19. This chain joins TRBV19 and TRBJ2-2; the match to TRBD2 covers 10 bases. Sequencing was done on a sample of PBMCs or T cells enriched from blood (not recorded which). CDR3 in amino acids: CASSRTSGITGELFF. Here the CDR3 DNA reads TGTGCCAGTAGTAGGACTAGCGGAATTACCGGGGAGCTGTTTTTT.